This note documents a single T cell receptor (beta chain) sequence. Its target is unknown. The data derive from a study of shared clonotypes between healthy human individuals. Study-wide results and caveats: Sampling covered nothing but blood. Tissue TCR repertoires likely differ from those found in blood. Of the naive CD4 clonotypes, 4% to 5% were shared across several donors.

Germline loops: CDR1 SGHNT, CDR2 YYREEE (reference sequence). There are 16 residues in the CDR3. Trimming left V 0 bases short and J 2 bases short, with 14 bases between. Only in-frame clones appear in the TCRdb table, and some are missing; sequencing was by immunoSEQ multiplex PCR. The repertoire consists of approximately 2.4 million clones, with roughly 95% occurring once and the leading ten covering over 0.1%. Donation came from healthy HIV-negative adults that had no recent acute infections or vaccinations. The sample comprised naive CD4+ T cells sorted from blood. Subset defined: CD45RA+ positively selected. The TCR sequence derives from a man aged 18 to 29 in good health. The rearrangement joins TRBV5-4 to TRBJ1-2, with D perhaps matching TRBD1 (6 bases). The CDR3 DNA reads TGTGCCAGCAGCTTGGCCGGGGGCGGGACCAACTATGGCTACACCTTC. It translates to CASSLAGGGTNYGYTF.